This is a list of T cell receptor beta chains from one sample in a study of blood T cell repertoires in COVID-19. Libraries were prepared by immunoSEQ multiplex PCR; TCRdb keeps only in-frame clonotypes and omits some of them. Found here are under 140,000 clones, approximately 82% of them singletons; the top ten hold around 4%. The sequencing sample was made of peripheral blood. All receptors derive from a woman of 80 years or more with acute or convalescent COVID-19. CDR3s include the opening cysteine and the closing phenylalanine or tryptophan. D genes are given only for firm matches. The listing skips clone size in some rows; elsewhere it reads once, few, many or a size class.

D: TRBD2; V: TRBV19; J: TRBJ2-3; size: -; DNA: TGTGCCAGTAGCAGGGGACTAGCGGCAGATACGCAGTATTTT; CDR3: CASSRGLAADTQYF
D: -; V: TRBV5-1; J: TRBJ2-7; size: -; DNA: TGCGCCAGCAGCTCCCAGGGGATTGCCACCTACGAGCAGTACTTC; CDR3: CASSSQGIATYEQYF
D: -; V: TRBV12-3/TRBV12-4; J: TRBJ1-2; size: -; DNA: TGTGCCATCCAGGTTGACTATGGCTACACCTTC; CDR3: CAIQVDYGYTF
D: -; V: TRBV23-1; J: TRBJ1-2; size: -; DNA: TGCGCCAGCAGTCAATCGGAAAAGGTGGGCTGTGGCTACACCTTC; CDR3: CASSQSEKVGCGYTF
D: -; V: TRBV5-4; J: TRBJ1-6; size: -; DNA: TGTGCCAGCAGTTTGACGGGGGATAATTCACCCCTCCACTTT; CDR3: CASSLTGDNSPLHF
D: -; V: TRBV28; J: TRBJ1-1; size: -; DNA: TGTGCCAGCGGTTCCAGTCTGAACACTGAAGCTTTCTTT; CDR3: CASGSSLNTEAFF
D: -; V: TRBV7-8; J: TRBJ2-2; size: -; DNA: TGTGCCAGCAGCTTAGCGGGAGAAGACACCGGGGAGCTGTTTTTT; CDR3: CASSLAGEDTGELFF
D: TRBD2; V: TRBV4-1; J: TRBJ2-7; size: -; DNA: TGCGCCAGCAGCCAAGAGACTAGCGGGGGCTGGCAGTACTTC; CDR3: CASSQETSGGWQYF
D: -; V: TRBV11-2; J: TRBJ1-3; size: once; DNA: TGTGCCAGCAGCTTAGTTCTCCGAAACACCATATATTTT; CDR3: CASSLVLRNTIYF
D: -; V: TRBV7-8; J: TRBJ1-6; size: -; DNA: TGTGCCAGCAGCTTAGGCGGGACTTCCCTCCACTTT; CDR3: CASSLGGTSLHF
D: -; V: TRBV6-5; J: TRBJ1-5; size: -; DNA: TGTGCCAGCAGAAGCTTGACAGGTAATCAGCCCCAGCATTTT; CDR3: CASRSLTGNQPQHF
D: -; V: TRBV11-2; J: TRBJ1-2; size: -; DNA: TGTGCCAGCAGCTCCTACACGCCGACAGGATGGAACTATGGCTACACCTTC; CDR3: CASSSYTPTGWNYGYTF
D: TRBD1; V: TRBV4-2; J: TRBJ2-7; size: -; DNA: TGTGCCAGCAGCCAACCAATCGACAGGGGAGGCTACGAGCAGTACTTC; CDR3: CASSQPIDRGGYEQYF
D: -; V: TRBV5-5; J: TRBJ1-2; size: -; DNA: TGTGCCAGCAGCTTGGCGGTCCAACCTGGGGGCGGCTACACCTTC; CDR3: CASSLAVQPGGGYTF
D: -; V: TRBV3-1/TRBV3-2; J: TRBJ2-3; size: once; DNA: TGTGCCAGCAGCGGGGGGAGCACAGATACGCAGTATTTT; CDR3: CASSGGSTDTQYF
D: TRBD1; V: TRBV28; J: TRBJ1-2; size: once; DNA: TGTGCCAGCCGGAAAGGGGGCTCTGGCTACACCTTC; CDR3: CASRKGGSGYTF